These T cell receptor beta chains were read from a single sample in a study of a mutant IDH1 vaccine in newly diagnosed glioma. These receptors are not linked to any known antigen. TCRdb's copy holds only in-frame clones and misses some; the assay was immunoSEQ multiplex PCR. The sample lists about 41,000 clones, 80% to 90% occurring once. Sequenced here: PBMCs, sampled from a glioma patient whose treatment included an IDH1 peptide vaccine. The receptor source for this set is a man aged 40-55 years with glioma. The CDR3 runs from the conserved cysteine through the conserved F or W. Some rows mark clone size as missing; the rest say once, few, many or name a class of expanded clone.

len	abundance	v_gene	j_gene	CDR3aa
16	NA	TRBV2	TRBJ2-3	CANRRTGGTYTDTQYF
15	NA	TRBV7-2	TRBJ1-2	CASSAGTGLVDGYTF
14	NA	TRBV27	TRBJ2-7	CASSRGTDSVQQYF
14	NA	TRBV5-5	TRBJ1-5	CASSLRLWDQPQHF
13	NA	TRBV19	TRBJ2-1	CASSPRRSTEQFF
17	NA	TRBV28	TRBJ1-5	CASSLVSGRNSNQPQHF
13	NA	TRBV19	TRBJ1-4	CASSLFRNEKLFF
14	few	TRBV10-2	TRBJ2-1	CASSRDREGYEQFF
18	NA	TRBV5-5	TRBJ2-2	CASSSLLGRTYNTGELFF
16	NA	TRBV5-1	NA	CASSPLAGLDLYEQYF
19	NA	TRBV27	TRBJ2-7	CASSLSILAGGVRAYEQYF
13	NA	TRBV14	TRBJ2-1	CASSRDWGDEQFF
15	NA	TRBV4-3	TRBJ2-7	CASSRGLRSSYEQYF
15	NA	TRBV7-9	TRBJ2-2	CASSYRVSNTGELFF
18	NA	TRBV14	TRBJ2-6	CASSLFRGFGSGANVLTF
17	NA	TRBV5-8	TRBJ2-3	CASSSGRGQGAKDTQYF
14	NA	TRBV19	TRBJ2-4	CASSTGTGMDIQYF
13	NA	TRBV10-3	TRBJ1-5	CAIKPQWDQPQHF
15	NA	TRBV2	TRBJ2-2	CASSELQGRSGELFF
15	NA	TRBV5-4	TRBJ1-1	CASSDSTGGNTEAFF
14	NA	TRBV6-1	TRBJ2-2	CASTPRFNTGELFF
15	NA	TRBV6-6	TRBJ1-5	CASQVTGTPNQPQHF
18	NA	TRBV2	TRBJ2-2	CASSEAGTSGRSGRELFF
11	NA	TRBV15	TRBJ2-5	CAWGAEETQYF
15	NA	TRBV23-1	TRBJ2-3	CASSLQQGGEDTQYF
15	NA	TRBV5-6	TRBJ1-5	CASSPSLGTDQPQHF
14	once	TRBV28	TRBJ1-2	CASSLRDRDYGYTF
15	NA	TRBV2	TRBJ1-4	CASRDRVGTNEKLFF
15	NA	TRBV18	TRBJ1-5	CASSPDRSSNQPQHF
14	NA	TRBV5-1	TRBJ2-3	CASSPGISTDTQYF
15	once	TRBV9	TRBJ1-2	CASSPTPGTHFGYTF
12	NA	TRBV19	TRBJ1-3	CASSPWGNTIYF
15	NA	TRBV6-6	TRBJ2-7	CASSHGAGVHYEQYF
17	NA	TRBV4-1	TRBJ2-2	CASSQRNKQGPNGELFF
18	NA	TRBV19	TRBJ2-2	CASRSPRQGMGKTGELFF
15	NA	TRBV9	TRBJ1-2	CASSPGPGENYGYTF
13	NA	TRBV29-1	TRBJ2-1	CSVVGGTYNEQFF
14	NA	TRBV18	TRBJ2-7	CASSLGGQGYEQYF
14	NA	TRBV5-5	TRBJ2-6	CASSHWLGANVLTF
16	NA	TRBV5-6	TRBJ2-5	CASSSPDAGGQETQYF
15	NA	TRBV6-6	TRBJ1-6	CASSYSQGSNSPLHF
14	NA	TRBV7-2	TRBJ2-1	CASSYRTGHNEQFF
16	NA	TRBV4-3	TRBJ2-7	CASSQDTRQRADEQYF
15	NA	TRBV18	TRBJ1-2	CASSPPGWENYGYTF
14	NA	TRBV27	TRBJ2-7	CASSSRLVPYEQYF
14	NA	TRBV6-4	TRBJ2-2	CASSRGTNTGELFF
16	NA	TRBV27	TRBJ2-6	CASSRKTGSGANVLTF
14	NA	TRBV7-9	TRBJ1-1	CASSTGFGGTEAFF
16	NA	TRBV5-4	TRBJ2-5	CASSLRLAGGRETQYF